One sample yielded the 11 T cell receptor beta chains listed below, sequenced in a study of T-cell reconstitution after alpha-beta-depleted transplantation in children. During its preparation, the TCRbeta library received unique molecular identifiers. TCRdb itself ran the PCR reads through MiXCR, one entry per CDR3 protein. The sample records hundreds of thousands of distinct CDR3 sequences, around 16% being singletons. The source material was PBMCs from the stem cell graft donor, sampled from the stem cell graft. The receptors come from a human donor who donated a stem cell graft to a child with acute myeloid leukemia.

This clonotype was seen many times. This rearrangement joins TRBV20-1 to TRBJ1-2; possible D gene TRBD1, 6 bases. V was cut by 6 bases and J by 4 bases, with 12 bases left in between. CDR1 DFQATT and CDR2 SNEGSKA come from the germline V gene (reference sequence). The CDR3 runs 12 residues. In DNA, the CDR3 is TGCAGTGCCCTGATAGGGGGCTATGGCTACACCTTC. Protein: CSALIGGYGYTF.

This clonotype was counted many times. The V and J genes are TRBV29-1 and TRBJ1-1, with D hard to call. CDR3 length: 13 amino acids. CDR1 is SQVTM, CDR2 ANQGSEA, per germline. Trimming left V 4 bases short and J 1 base short, with 10 bases between. The CDR3 here is CSVGAPKNTEAFF. CDR3 nucleotides: TGCAGCGTTGGGGCGCCAAAGAACACTGAAGCTTTCTTT.

The V gene is TRBV9, the J gene TRBJ1-5; 8 bases align to TRBD1. This CDR3 has 17 amino acids. V lost 3 bases and J lost 1; bases outside the gene matches: 9. Germline V gene lookup returns CDR1 SGDLS and CDR2 YYNGEE. Written as DNA, the CDR3 is TGTGCCAGCAGCGGCGGACAGGGCCTCCTGAGCAATCAGCCCCAGCATTTT. It is translated as CASSGGQGLLSNQPQHF.

This clonotype was recorded a few times. V is TRBV11-1 and J is TRBJ2-3; 7 bases map to TRBD1. V lost 6 bases and J lost 1; bases outside the gene matches: 7. CDR1 and CDR2 from the germline V gene are SGHAT and FQDESV (reference sequence). This CDR3 has 15 residues. The CDR3 sequence: CASSDEGARTDTQYF. The CDR3 DNA is TGTGCCAGCAGTGATGAGGGGGCCCGCACAGATACGCAGTATTTT.

The CDR3 protein is CASSSQADEQYF. The DNA for the CDR3 is TGTGCCAGCAGCTCACAGGCCGACGAGCAGTACTTC. The chain joins TRBV5-5 to TRBJ2-7, with a weak D call TRBD1 (5 bases). Germline CDR1 SGHKS, CDR2 YYEKEE (reference sequence). This CDR3 is 12 amino acids long. With 3 bases removed from V and 5 bases from J, the gap between germline ends came to 9 bases.

The chain combines TRBV15 with TRBJ2-3, with D perhaps matching TRBD1 (5 bases). The CDR3 runs to 14 residues. Per germline, CDR1 LNHNV and CDR2 YYDKDF (reference sequence). The ends were cut back, 0 bases at V and 3 bases at J, with 7 bases in the middle. CDR3 amino acids: CATSRDSGTDTQYF. CDR3 coding DNA: TGTGCCACCAGCAGAGATTCAGGGACAGATACGCAGTATTTT. Based on the CDR3 plus reference TRBV15 and TRBJ2-3, the full variable domain is DAMVIQNPRYQVTQFGKPVTLSCSQTLNHNVMYWYQQKSSQAPKLLFHYYDKDFNNEADTPDNFQSRRPNTSFCFLDIRSPGLGDTAMYLCATSRDSGTDTQYFGPGTRLTVL.

This clonotype was recorded many times. The chain is built from TRBV10-3 and TRBJ2-2, with TRBD1 identical over 11 bases. CDR1 is ENHRY and CDR2 is SYGVKD in the germline V gene. Trimming at V came to 2 bases and at J to 0 bases, leaving 2 bases not matched to a gene. The CDR3 length is 17 residues. The CDR3 spells CAISEGQGASNTGELFF. CDR3 in DNA: TGTGCCATCAGTGAGGGACAGGGGGCTTCGAACACCGGGGAGCTGTTTTTT.

The V gene is TRBV20-1, the J gene TRBJ1-3; 7 bases are shared with TRBD1. The germline V gene has CDR1 DFQATT and CDR2 SNEGSKA (reference sequence). The CDR3 covers 15 residues. V lost 6 bases to trimming and J lost 3 bases; unmatched junction nucleotides: 11. The CDR3 nucleotides read TGCAGTGCAACCGAACAGGGGAGCGGTGGAAACACCATATATTTT. Its protein product is CSATEQGSGGNTIYF.

Only a few counts were recorded for this clonotype. The rearrangement uses TRBV5-6 and TRBJ2-1, with TRBD1 matching over 8 bases. CDR1 and CDR2 (germline): SGHDT, YYEEEE. There are 16 residues in the CDR3. V shed 4 bases and J 6 bases; nucleotides not matched to a gene: 12. In nucleotides, the CDR3 is TGTGCCAGCAGCCCGGGGACAGGCCGAATTACCAATGAGCAGTTCTTC. It yields the protein CASSPGTGRITNEQFF.

This clonotype was counted between two and nine times. The chain employs TRBV7-9 and TRBJ2-1; D assignment may be TRBD1 or TRBD2 (5 bases each). CDR1 SEHNR and CDR2 FQNEAQ come from the germline V gene (reference sequence). Trimming removed 0 bases at V and 5 bases at J, with 14 bases between. The CDR3 is 16 amino acids. The CDR3 reads CASSLALVRGHNEQFF. Here the CDR3 DNA reads TGTGCCAGCAGCTTAGCTCTAGTACGGGGACACAATGAGCAGTTCTTC.

The CDR3 is CSAEGGVAPDYGYTF. The CDR3, as DNA: TGCAGTGCTGAGGGGGGCGTGGCCCCCGACTATGGCTACACCTTC. The chain carries TRBV20-1 and TRBJ1-2; D is possibly TRBD1 (6 bases). CDR3 length: 15 residues. V lost 5 bases and J lost 3, with 19 bases in between. Germline-derived CDR1 and CDR2 are DFQATT and SNEGSKA (reference sequence).